These T cell receptor beta chains were read from a single sample in a study of molecular identifiers for immune sequencing clone quantification. TCRdb re-called the PCR reads with MiXCR, one entry per CDR3 protein. The sample records under 350,000 distinct CDR3 sequences, over 20% being singletons. Sequenced: naive CD8+ T cells from blood, with Jurkat cell RNA spiked in. These receptors were obtained from a human donor in good health. Some libraries in this study had Jurkat cell RNA spiked in. Each CDR3 is given with its conserved first and last residue. D genes are given only for firm matches. A clone size is listed for some rows: how often the clone was seen (once, few, many), or a class if it is expanded.

size,J,D,V,CDR3,DNA
NA,TRBJ2-5,TRBD2,TRBV7-9,CAGSSRGLAGGRQETQYF,TGTGCCGGCAGCTCAAGAGGACTAGCGGGAGGGAGGCAAGAGACCCAGTACTTC
many,TRBJ2-7,NA,TRBV20-1,CSARLFGYEQYF,TGCAGTGCTCGGCTGTTTGGCTACGAGCAGTACTTC
NA,TRBJ2-7,TRBD1,TRBV4-1,CASSPSRPGTAIYEQYF,TGCGCCAGCAGCCCCTCGCGGCCCGGGACAGCGATCTACGAGCAGTACTTC
NA,TRBJ1-5,TRBD1,TRBV15,CATSRDRGQPQHF,TGTGCCACCAGCAGAGACAGGGGGCAGCCCCAGCATTTT
NA,TRBJ1-1,NA,TRBV2,CASRDTSPFRTEAFF,TGTGCCAGCAGGGACACATCGCCGTTTCGCACTGAAGCTTTCTTT
NA,TRBJ1-6,NA,TRBV28,CASSLPGHNNSPLHF,TGTGCCAGCAGTTTACCTGGACATAATAATTCACCCCTCCACTTT
NA,TRBJ1-1,TRBD1,TRBV12-3/TRBV12-4,CASSLGTVGTEAFF,TGTGCCAGCAGCCTCGGGACAGTCGGCACTGAAGCTTTCTTT
many,TRBJ1-4,TRBD1,TRBV7-9,CASSSQGVWATNEKLFF,TGTGCCAGCAGCTCCCAGGGGGTTTGGGCAACTAATGAAAAACTGTTTTTT
few,TRBJ2-7,NA,TRBV27,CASSSLGPYEQYF,TGTGCCAGCAGTTCACTGGGGCCCTACGAGCAGTACTTC
many,TRBJ1-1,TRBD1,TRBV24-1,CATSEGQGTEAFF,TGTGCCACCAGTGAGGGACAGGGCACTGAAGCTTTCTTT
many,TRBJ2-5,NA,TRBV20-1,CSARASLGETQYF,TGCAGTGCTAGAGCTAGCCTAGGGGAGACCCAGTACTTC
few,TRBJ1-4,NA,TRBV29-1,CSVEEGGLATNEKLFF,TGCAGCGTTGAAGAGGGGGGGCTCGCAACTAATGAAAAACTGTTTTTT
few,TRBJ2-1,TRBD2,TRBV7-9,CASSSRLAASLQFF,TGTGCCAGCAGCTCCCGACTAGCGGCCAGTCTGCAGTTCTTC
NA,TRBJ2-1,TRBD2,TRBV13,CASSHHSGAVTEQFF,TGTGCCAGCAGCCACCATAGCGGGGCCGTCACCGAGCAGTTCTTC